One and the same sample provided the 28 T cell receptor beta chains below, sequenced in a study of vaccination effects on CD4 cells after COVID-19. TCRdb keeps only in-frame clones here, not all; method: immunoSEQ multiplex PCR. The sample holds around 63,000 clones, 60% to 80% seen once. Prior to sequencing, the ViraFEST assay stimulated PBMC with viral peptide pools, which expanded the antigen-specific CD4+ T cells. After less than twelve days in culture, the CD4+ T cells were isolated. None of these healthy vaccinees had been infected with SARS-CoV-2 before vaccination. These receptors have no known antigen. The sample in question was CD4+ T cells from PBMCs cultured with HCoV-OC43 spike peptides, obtained before COVID-19 vaccination. As for subset: HCoV-OC43 spike overlapping peptide pool stimulation. The receptor set was obtained from a human donor who received a COVID-19 vaccine.

V and J are TRBV19 and TRBJ2-3; D is undetermined. The V end lost 7 bases, the J end lost 0 bases, and 11 bases lay between the germline ends. CDR1 is LNHDA, CDR2 SQIVND, per germline (reference sequence). This CDR3 has 14 residues. DNA for the CDR3: TGTGCCAGTAAGGCATCCACTAGCACAGATACGCAGTATTTT. Translated: CASKASTSTDTQYF.

This clone came up a few times. The rearrangement uses TRBV5-1 and TRBJ1-3, with 7 bases that match TRBD1. The CDR3 covers 13 residues. J lost 9 bases, V lost 4 bases, and 7 bases had no gene match. CDR1 is SGHRS, CDR2 YFSETQ, per germline. CDR3 region: CASSPSQGSTIYF. The CDR3 DNA reads as TGCGCCAGCAGCCCTTCACAGGGGAGCACCATATATTTT.

The V call is TRBV9, the J call TRBJ2-2, with 9 bases identical to TRBD2. V lost 4 bases, J lost 3 bases, and 7 bases stayed unmatched. CDR1 and CDR2 from the germline V gene are SGDLS and YYNGEE. The CDR3 runs 16 residues. CDR3 residues: CASSLRGGQDTGELFF. DNA of the CDR3: TGTGCCAGCAGCTTGCGGGGGGGCCAGGACACCGGGGAGCTGTTTTTT.

In its sample, this clone was seen once. This chain uses TRBV11-1 with TRBJ2-7, with a possible D match to TRBD1 (5 bases). The CDR3 loop spans 13 amino acids. Trimming took 5 bases from V and 6 from J, leaving 14 bases between them. Germline V gives CDR1 SGHAT, CDR2 FQDESV (reference sequence). The CDR3 reads CASSAHWGLEQYV. In DNA form, the CDR3 reads TGTGCCAGCAGCGCACACTGGGGCCTCGAGCAGTACGTC.

This chain connects TRBV7-9 to TRBJ1-3; D unclear. The CDR3 length is 12 residues. Trimming removed 4 bases from V and 7 bases from J, with 8 bases in between. CDR1 and CDR2 (germline): SEHNR, FQNEAQ (reference sequence). The CDR3 DNA reads TGTGCCAGCAGCTACCCACCCAACACCATATATTTT. This codes for CASSYPPNTIYF.

This clone showed up just once. The CDR3 protein is CATGGQGGEGYTF. The CDR3 nucleotides read TGTGCCACCGGCGGACAGGGCGGAGAAGGCTACACCTTC. This chain links TRBV24-1 with TRBJ1-2; TRBD1 agrees at 8 bases. The CDR3 consists of 13 residues. J gave up 8 bases and V 9 bases, and 10 bases lay outside the gene matches. In germline, CDR1 is KGHDR, CDR2 SFDVKD.

CDR3 protein: CSALKTGGSTYNEQFF. Here the CDR3 DNA reads TGCAGCGCCCTAAAAACAGGGGGCTCCACTTACAATGAGCAGTTCTTC. The gene calls are TRBV29-1 and TRBJ2-1; 9 bases fit TRBD1. CDR3 length equals 16 residues. The V gene end was trimmed by 7 bases and the J gene end by 4 bases; junction bases not matched to a gene: 14. Germline assignment: CDR1 SQVTM and CDR2 ANQGSEA.

V gene TRBV5-1 combines with J gene TRBJ2-3; D unresolved. The germline CDR1 and CDR2 sequences are SGHRS and YFSETQ. Trimming removed 0 bases from V and 1 base from J, with 3 bases in between. The CDR3 extends over 13 amino acids. CDR3: CASSLDGTDTQYF. The CDR3 DNA follows: TGCGCCAGCAGCTTGGATGGCACAGATACGCAGTATTTT.

J is TRBJ2-3 and V is TRBV19, with D unclear. The CDR3 is made up of 12 amino acids. CDR1 is LNHDA and CDR2 is SQIVND in the germline V gene (reference sequence). V dropped 1 base and J dropped 4 bases, with 3 bases sitting between them. CDR3 in amino acids: CASSIAADTQYF. The CDR3 region has the DNA TGTGCCAGTAGTATAGCGGCAGATACGCAGTATTTT.

In DNA form, the CDR3 reads TGTGCCAGTAGTGGGGCAGATTCAACTAATGAAAAACTGTTTTTT. Amino acids: CASSGADSTNEKLFF. The J gene is TRBJ1-4, the V gene TRBV19, with D possibly TRBD1 on 5 matching bases. The CDR3 has 15 amino acids. CDR1 is LNHDA, CDR2 SQIVND, per germline (reference sequence). Trimming took 5 bases from V and 0 from J, leaving 10 bases between them.

The J gene is TRBJ1-6, the V gene TRBV5-8; TRBD1 might be the D (5 bases). The V end lost 2 bases, the J end lost 10 bases, and 16 bases lay between the germline ends. The CDR3 extends over 15 amino acids. The V gene's germline CDR1 is SGHTS and CDR2 YDEGEE. CDR3 DNA: TGTGCCAGCAGCTTCTTCCAGGGTTTTGGATCACCCCTCCACTTT. Translating it yields CASSFFQGFGSPLHF.

The rearrangement joins TRBV6-5 to TRBJ2-2, with 7 positions matching TRBD1. The CDR3 consists of 15 residues. The trim removed 5 bases at V and 5 bases at J, leaving 8 bases unmatched. The germline gives CDR1 MNHEY, CDR2 SVGAGI. CDR3 in amino acids: CASSKQGFLTGELFF. The CDR3 DNA follows: TGTGCCAGCAGTAAACAGGGGTTTCTAACCGGGGAGCTGTTTTTT.

The chain carries TRBV5-1 and TRBJ2-3; either TRBD1 or TRBD2 may supply D (5 bases each). V was shortened by 8 bases and J by 1 base, with 23 bases between the two germline ends. CDR1 and CDR2 (germline): SGHRS, YFSETQ. This CDR3 spans 17 amino acids. The CDR3 loop reads CASDIGSGTVRTDTQYF. In DNA, the CDR3 is TGCGCCAGTGACATTGGTTCCGGGACCGTCCGCACAGATACGCAGTATTTT. Full variable domain (rest looked up from reference TRBV5-1 and TRBJ2-3): KAGVTQTPRYLIKTRGQQVTLSCSPISGHRSVSWYQQTPGQGLQFLFEYFSETQRNKGNFPGRFSGRQFSNSRSEMNVSTLELGDSALYLCASDIGSGTVRTDTQYFGPGTRLTVL.

This clone was detected only a few times. The CDR3 DNA reads TGTGCCAGCAGCTCGATCAGAGGACTGAGGAGTGAAGCTTTCTTT. Residues: CASSSIRGLRSEAFF. The rearrangement links TRBV7-2 to TRBJ1-1; D is uncertain. The CDR3 is made up of 15 amino acids. CDR1 and CDR2 (germline): SGHTA, FQGNSA. V was trimmed by 4 bases and J by 7 bases, leaving 19 bases between them.

This sequence joins TRBV15 and TRBJ2-7, with D possibly called TRBD1 or TRBD2 (5 bases each). CDR1 is LNHNV and CDR2 is YYDKDF in the germline V gene (reference sequence). Trimming cost V 8 bases and J 0 bases, with 17 bases left between them. CDR3 length: 15 amino acids. The CDR3: CATRRDGLFSYEQYV. The CDR3 nucleotides are TGTGCCACCCGCCGGGACGGATTATTCTCCTACGAGCAGTACGTC.

The chain has TRBV27 and TRBJ1-2, with D perhaps TRBD1 (6 bases). The V end lost 2 bases, the J end lost 7 bases, and 11 bases lay between the germline ends. The V gene's germline CDR1 is MNHEY and CDR2 SMNVEV (reference sequence). The CDR3 has 13 residues. The CDR3 region has the DNA TGTGCCAGCAGTTTAGTCCAAGGGGGTGGCTACACCTTC. Protein sequence: CASSLVQGGGYTF.

This clone has just a few counts. The CDR3 DNA sequence: TGTGCCAGTAACACCGGGACAAGCTATGGCTACACCTTC. Its translation: CASNTGTSYGYTF. The V gene is TRBV19, the J gene TRBJ1-2; D possibly corresponds to TRBD1 (6 bases). The V gene lost 7 bases and the J gene lost 4 bases, with 13 bases spanning the gap. The germline CDR1 and CDR2 sequences are LNHDA and SQIVND (reference sequence). There are 13 residues in the CDR3. The variable domain in full, with the rest retrieved from reference TRBV19 and TRBJ1-2, is DGGITQSPKYLFRKEGQNVTLSCEQNLNHDAMYWYRQDPGQGLRLIYYSQIVNDFQKGDIAEGYSVSREKKESFPLTVTSAQKNPTAFYLCASNTGTSYGYTFGSGTRLTVV.

The chain couples TRBV19 to TRBJ1-5; 7 bases are a match to TRBD1. Germline loops: CDR1 LNHDA, CDR2 SQIVND (reference sequence). The CDR3 has 14 residues. J was trimmed by 4 bases and V by 4 bases; bases with no gene match: 4. CDR3 sequence: CASSTVQGNQPQHF. The CDR3 DNA reads as TGTGCCAGTAGTACGGTACAGGGGAATCAGCCCCAGCATTTT.

The chain combines TRBV23-1 with TRBJ2-1; TRBD1 is a possible D gene (6 bases). TRBV23-1 is noted as an ORF with a role that remains uncertain. The CDR3 is 15 residues long. Deletions cut 11 bases from V and 4 bases from J, with 21 bases between. The CDR3 nucleotides read TGCGCCGTTTGGCACCGGGACAACGATTACAATGAGCAGTTCTTC. Translation gives CAVWHRDNDYNEQFF.

The chain joins TRBV5-1 to TRBJ2-1, with D perhaps TRBD1 or TRBD2 (5 bases each). With 3 bases removed from V and 10 bases from J, the gap between germline ends came to 17 bases. Germline V gives CDR1 SGHRS, CDR2 YFSETQ. The CDR3 is 14 residues long. The CDR3 DNA follows: TGCGCCAGCAGCTATGATGGAATAGGGGACGAGCAGTTCTTC. Translating gives CASSYDGIGDEQFF.

The rearrangement uses TRBV24-1 and TRBJ2-1; TRBD1 might be the D (5 bases). The germline gives CDR1 KGHDR, CDR2 SFDVKD. Trimming left V 3 bases short and J 7 bases short, with 12 bases between. The CDR3 has 14 amino acids. The CDR3 region has the DNA TGTGCCACCAGTGATCCAGGGATTCGGAATGAGCAGTTCTTC. Amino acid sequence: CATSDPGIRNEQFF.

The rearrangement joins TRBV7-3 to TRBJ2-1, with D perhaps being TRBD1 or TRBD2 (6 bases each). Trimming took off 2 bases at V and 3 bases at J, with 17 bases between the two ends. Germline values: CDR1 SGHTA, CDR2 FQGTGA. The CDR3 runs to 17 residues. CDR3 sequence reads: CASSLRKGGQGYNEQFF. The CDR3 nucleotides are TGTGCCAGCAGCTTACGTAAAGGGGGGCAGGGCTACAATGAGCAGTTCTTC.

Here the CDR3 DNA reads TGTGCCATCTTGGCCCAGGGGACAGATACGCAGTATTTT. Amino acid sequence: CAILAQGTDTQYF. The rearrangement links TRBV6-5 to TRBJ2-3, with D perhaps matching TRBD1 (6 bases). The CDR3 runs to 13 residues. The V gene lost 10 bases and the J gene lost 3 bases, with 14 bases spanning the gap. Germline CDR1 is MNHEY and CDR2 is SVGAGI.

This clone was seen a few times. This chain joins TRBV4-1 and TRBJ2-7, with 9 bases that match TRBD1. After removal of 4 bases from V and 3 bases from J, the junction contained 4 bases not matched to a gene. CDR1 is MGHRA, CDR2 YSYEKL, per germline. The CDR3 is 14 residues long. Written as DNA, the CDR3 is TGCGCCAGCAGCCGAAGGGACAGGGACTACGAGCAGTACGTC. This codes for CASSRRDRDYEQYV.

The chain carries TRBV19 and TRBJ2-1; 8 positions match TRBD2. This CDR3 is built from 14 residues. Per the germline V gene, CDR1 is LNHDA and CDR2 is SQIVND (reference sequence). V was pared by 8 bases and J by 7 bases, with 10 bases of the junction left unmatched. CDR3 coding DNA: TGTGCCAGTGCCATTGGGACTAGTAGGAATGAGCAGTTCTTC. Encoded protein: CASAIGTSRNEQFF.

The rearrangement joins TRBV18 to TRBJ2-2, with a possible D match to TRBD2 (7 bases). The CDR3 is 17 residues long. Germline lookup yields CDR1 KGHSH and CDR2 LQKENI. V dropped 4 bases and J dropped 3 bases, with 18 bases sitting between them. Here the CDR3 reads CASSLPTGGLDTGELFF. CDR3 bases: TGTGCCAGCTCACTCCCAACCGGGGGGCTGGACACCGGGGAGCTGTTTTTT.

The sample holds a few counts of this clone. This chain connects TRBV20-1 to TRBJ2-7, with unresolved D. V was cut by 3 bases and J by 0 bases, with 3 bases left in between. Germline V gene data show CDR1 as DFQATT and CDR2 as SNEGSKA (reference sequence). The CDR3 totals 11 residues. CDR3 sequence (DNA): TGCAGTGCTAGCACCTCCTACGAGCAGTACGTC. The encoded protein is CSASTSYEQYV.

CDR3 DNA sequence: TGTGCCAGCAGTTACTCGTCGGGGGCCTACGAGCAGTACGTC. This gives the protein CASSYSSGAYEQYV. This chain uses TRBV6-6 with TRBJ2-7, with a tentative D call TRBD2 (6 bases). Between the trimmed V and J ends, which lost 0 bases and 2 bases, there was a span of 8 bases. Germline assignment: CDR1 MNHNY and CDR2 SVGAGI (reference sequence). The CDR3 contains 14 residues.